Given below is one T cell receptor beta chain in context. This record belongs to a study of molecular identifiers for immune sequencing clone quantification. The naive CD8 libraries originated from between roughly 20,000 and 1,000,000 sorted cells and drew on 10%, 30% or 50% RNA. The CDR3 sequence is 16 residues long. CDR1 is LGHDT and CDR2 is YNNKEL in the germline V gene (reference sequence). V shed 3 bases, J shed 6 bases, and the junction held 7 bases outside the gene matches. Each CDR3 protein is one row after TCRdb ran MiXCR on the PCR reads. The sample yields more than 300,000 distinct CDR3 sequences, roughly 23% seen once.

This TCR was recovered from a human donor in good health. Some libraries in this study had Jurkat cell RNA spiked in. The chain carries TRBV3-1 and TRBJ2-3; 12 bases are shared with TRBD2. Sequencing was carried out using naive CD8+ T cells from blood, with Jurkat cell RNA spiked in. The subset was: FACS-sorted CD8+CD4-CCR7+CD45RA+ naive T cells. The CDR3 loop reads CASSQDALAGGDTQYF. CDR3 in DNA: TGTGCCAGCAGCCAGGACGCACTAGCGGGGGGCGATACGCAGTATTTT.